The 21 T cell receptor beta chains below were found in one sample sequenced in a study of blood T cell repertoires in COVID-19. Sequencing was performed with immunoSEQ multiplex PCR; in TCRdb, only in-frame clones are kept and a portion is missing. The sample yields about 71,000 clones, 82% seen once. Sequencing input: peripheral blood. Receptor source: a woman older than 75 with acute or convalescent COVID-19.

V gene TRBV5-1 combines with J gene TRBJ1-2; TRBD1 aligns across 7 bases. The V gene's germline CDR1 is SGHRS and CDR2 YFSETQ. Trimming at V came to 3 bases and at J to 7 bases, leaving 12 bases not matched to a gene. This CDR3 has 15 amino acids. This chain's CDR3 is CASSSTGEYVAGYTF. The CDR3 DNA reads TGCGCCAGCAGCTCCACAGGGGAATACGTGGCTGGCTACACCTTC.

This clone showed up just once. The V and J genes are TRBV27 and TRBJ2-7, with D unresolved. In germline, CDR1 is MNHEY, CDR2 SMNVEV (reference sequence). This CDR3 region has 12 residues. V lost 5 bases, J lost 2 bases, and 7 bases lay in between. CDR3 bases: TGTGCCAGCAGTCCTGGCACCTACGAGCAGTACTTC. Translating it yields CASSPGTYEQYF.

V gene TRBV5-4 combines with J gene TRBJ2-3, with 7 bases fitting TRBD2. V lost 2 bases and J lost 3; bases outside the gene matches: 3. Germline-derived CDR1 and CDR2 are SGHNT and YYREEE (reference sequence). This CDR3 has 14 residues. The CDR3: CASSFNGRTDTQYF. The CDR3 bases are TGTGCCAGCAGCTTTAACGGGAGGACAGATACGCAGTATTTT.

The J gene is TRBJ2-3, the V gene TRBV7-3, with D tentatively TRBD2 (6 bases). The CDR3 covers 15 residues. V was shortened by 2 bases and J by 4 bases, with 13 bases between the two germline ends. Germline V gives CDR1 SGHTA, CDR2 FQGTGA. CDR3 sequence: CASSLLGGVPDTQYF. The CDR3 DNA follows: TGTGCCAGCAGCTTATTGGGGGGAGTCCCAGATACGCAGTATTTT. The whole variable domain, filled in from reference TRBV7-3 and TRBJ2-3, reads GAGVSQTPSNKVTEKGKYVELRCDPISGHTALYWYRQSLGQGPEFLIYFQGTGAADDSGLPNDRFFAVRPEGSVSTLKIQRTERGDSAVYLCASSLLGGVPDTQYFGPGTRLTVL.

This chain connects TRBV5-1 to TRBJ1-6, with a tentative D call TRBD1 (5 bases). The CDR3 totals 15 residues. Germline values: CDR1 SGHRS, CDR2 YFSETQ. V lost 0 bases, J lost 5 bases, and 9 bases lay in between. The CDR3 sequence: CASSLAGLDNSPLHF. The CDR3 DNA reads as TGCGCCAGCAGCTTGGCGGGACTGGATAATTCACCCCTCCACTTT.

The chain uses TRBV7-6 and TRBJ2-2, with D perhaps TRBD2 (6 bases). The CDR3 extends over 16 amino acids. Germline loops: CDR1 SGHVS, CDR2 FNYEAQ. V lost 5 bases and J lost 0, with 13 bases in between. The CDR3 sequence: CASSPSSGANTGELFF. The CDR3 coding sequence is TGTGCCAGCAGCCCAAGTAGCGGTGCGAACACCGGGGAGCTGTTTTTT.

The rearrangement links TRBV28 to TRBJ1-1; maybe TRBD1 (5 bases). This CDR3 has 14 residues. Trimming stripped 6 bases from V and 0 bases from J, with 11 bases between. Germline-derived CDR1 and CDR2 are MDHEN and SYDVKM. The DNA of the CDR3 is TGTGCCAGCAGGCCGCAGGGTATGAACACTGAAGCTTTCTTT. This sequence encodes CASRPQGMNTEAFF.

This chain links TRBV7-2 with TRBJ2-3, with D possibly being TRBD2 (6 bases). Deletions cut 3 bases from V and 5 bases from J, with 15 bases between. This CDR3 contains 15 residues. CDR1 is SGHTA and CDR2 is FQGNSA in the germline V gene. CDR3 amino acids: CASSLRTGVIDTQYF. CDR3 DNA: TGTGCCAGCAGCTTGAGAACGGGAGTTATAGATACGCAGTATTTT.

The chain couples TRBV4-3 to TRBJ2-4; 8 nucleotides line up with TRBD1. V shed 1 base, J shed 4 bases, and the junction held 0 bases outside the gene matches. Germline lookup yields CDR1 LGHNA and CDR2 YSLEER. CDR3 length: 14 amino acids. The CDR3 sequence is CASSQGTGKNIQYF. CDR3 DNA sequence: TGCGCCAGCAGCCAAGGGACAGGGAAAAACATTCAGTACTTC.

The V gene is TRBV4-3, the J gene TRBJ2-7; D gene ambiguous. Trimming removed 1 base at V and 3 bases at J, with 7 bases between. CDR1 is LGHNA, CDR2 YSLEER, per germline. This CDR3 spans 13 amino acids. The DNA of the CDR3 is TGCGCCAGCAGCCAAGGTATCCTCTACGAGCAGTACTTC. It specifies CASSQGILYEQYF.

The V call is TRBV19, the J call TRBJ2-7, with 11 nucleotides matching TRBD1. Trimming removed 5 bases from V and 9 bases from J; junction bases left unmatched: 6. From germline, CDR1 is LNHDA and CDR2 SQIVND (reference sequence). The CDR3 totals 13 residues. CDR3 residues: CASSAGQGAGQYF. CDR3 DNA: TGTGCCAGTAGTGCAGGACAGGGGGCAGGGCAGTACTTC.

This chain connects TRBV11-2 to TRBJ1-1; 7 bases agree with TRBD1. This CDR3 is built from 14 residues. Trimming removed 4 bases from V and 4 bases from J; junction bases left unmatched: 6. Germline assignment: CDR1 SGHAT and CDR2 FQNNGV. CDR3 in DNA: TGTGCCAGCAGCTCACAGGGGAAGGGCACTGAAGCTTTCTTT. Amino acids: CASSSQGKGTEAFF.

V usage is TRBV6-1 and J usage is TRBJ2-3; 9 nucleotides match TRBD1. After removal of 0 bases from V and 3 bases from J, the junction contained 7 bases not matched to a gene. Germline CDR1 is MNHNS and CDR2 is SASEGT. The CDR3 totals 17 residues. DNA for the CDR3: TGTGCCAGCAGTGAAGCTCGAGGGACAGGGCTGACAGATACGCAGTATTTT. Its translation: CASSEARGTGLTDTQYF.

CDR3 sequence: CASSVVRGDIYGYTF. DNA for the CDR3: TGTGCCAGCAGCGTAGTCAGGGGCGATATCTATGGCTACACCTTC. The chain couples TRBV9 to TRBJ1-2; maybe TRBD1 (6 bases). V gave up 0 bases and J gave up 4 bases, with 13 bases separating them. The CDR3 is 15 amino acids. Germline V gene lookup returns CDR1 SGDLS and CDR2 YYNGEE.

This chain uses TRBV5-1 with TRBJ1-1; no firm D call. V shed 0 bases and J shed 1 base, with 4 bases lying between them. CDR1 and CDR2 (germline): SGHRS, YFSETQ. The CDR3 sequence is 13 residues long. CDR3 sequence: CASSLAQNTEAFF. CDR3 nucleotide sequence: TGCGCCAGCAGCTTGGCACAGAACACTGAAGCTTTCTTT.

The J gene is TRBJ2-1, the V gene TRBV7-2; maybe TRBD2 (5 bases). Trimming took 1 base from V and 0 from J, leaving 10 bases between them. The CDR3 covers 16 residues. The germline V gene encodes CDR1 SGHTA and CDR2 FQGNSA. The CDR3 spells CASSLEAVSSYNEQFF. As DNA, the CDR3 is TGTGCCAGCAGCTTAGAAGCGGTTAGCTCCTACAATGAGCAGTTCTTC.

The rearrangement links TRBV5-1 to TRBJ1-4; tentatively, D is TRBD1 (6 bases). Trimming left V 4 bases short and J 0 bases short, with 10 bases between. Germline V gives CDR1 SGHRS, CDR2 YFSETQ. The CDR3 totals 15 residues. The CDR3: CASSRYRATNEKLFF. The CDR3 coding sequence is TGCGCCAGCAGCCGGTACAGGGCAACTAATGAAAAACTGTTTTTT.

The genes are TRBV10-2 and TRBJ2-3; possible D gene TRBD2, 6 bases. Trimming took 11 bases from V and 5 from J, leaving 17 bases between them. CDR3 length: 13 amino acids. The germline CDR1 and CDR2 sequences are WSHSY and SAAADI. The CDR3 DNA sequence: TGCGCCGGCGCGGGGCTCCTGGGAGATACGCAGTATTTT. Translation gives CAGAGLLGDTQYF.

This clone was recorded only once. The chain combines TRBV5-6 with TRBJ2-7; a weak D match, TRBD1 (6 bases). The germline CDR1 and CDR2 sequences are SGHDT and YYEEEE. Trimming shortened V by 1 base and J by 2 bases, and 10 bases separated the two germline ends. CDR3 length equals 14 residues. CDR3 nucleotides: TGTGCCAGCAGCTTGACAGGGCTCACCTACGAGCAGTACTTC. It encodes CASSLTGLTYEQYF.

The rearrangement uses TRBV14 and TRBJ2-1; 9 bases align to TRBD2. J lost 6 bases, V lost 1 base, and 4 bases had no gene match. From germline, CDR1 is SGHDN and CDR2 FVKESK. The CDR3 consists of 15 residues. The CDR3 region is CASSQAAGGGNEQFF. The CDR3 DNA reads as TGTGCCAGCAGCCAAGCAGCGGGAGGCGGCAATGAGCAGTTCTTC.

The chain carries TRBV2 and TRBJ1-6; TRBD1 aligns across 9 bases. With V trimmed by 6 bases and J by 0 bases, 0 bases remained unmatched. The CDR3 runs 15 residues. CDR1 is SNHLY and CDR2 is FYNNEI in the germline V gene. In DNA form, the CDR3 reads TGTGCCAGCAGGGACAGGGGCTCCTATAATTCACCCCTCCACTTT. As protein: CASRDRGSYNSPLHF.